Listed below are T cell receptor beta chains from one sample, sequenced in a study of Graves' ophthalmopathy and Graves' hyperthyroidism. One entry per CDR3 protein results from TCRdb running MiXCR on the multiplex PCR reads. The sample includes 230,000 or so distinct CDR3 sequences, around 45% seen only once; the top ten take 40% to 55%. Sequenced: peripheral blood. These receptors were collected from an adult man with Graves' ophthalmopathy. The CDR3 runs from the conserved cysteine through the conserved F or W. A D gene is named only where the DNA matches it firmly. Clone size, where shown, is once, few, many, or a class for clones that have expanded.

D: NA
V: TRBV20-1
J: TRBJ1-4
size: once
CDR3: CSALSPGTSRRATNEKLFF
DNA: TGCAGTGCTCTCTCCCCCGGGACAAGTAGGAGGGCAACTAATGAAAAACTGTTTTTT

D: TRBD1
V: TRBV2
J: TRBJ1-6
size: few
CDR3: CASRTQGLGNSPLHF
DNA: TGTGCCAGCAGAACACAGGGGTTGGGAAATTCACCCCTCCACTTT

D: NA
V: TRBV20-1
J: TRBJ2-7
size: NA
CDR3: CSARRVGSGYEQYF
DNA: TGCAGTGCACGGAGGGTGGGGTCTGGGTACGAGCAGTACTTC

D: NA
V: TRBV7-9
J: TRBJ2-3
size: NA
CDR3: CASSSQGTLDTQYF
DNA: TGTGCCAGCAGCTCCCAGGGGACTTTAGATACGCAGTATTTT

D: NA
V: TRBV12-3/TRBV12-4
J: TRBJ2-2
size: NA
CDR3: CASSSGGANTGELFF
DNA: TGTGCCAGCAGTTCGGGCGGGGCCAACACCGGGGAGCTGTTTTTT

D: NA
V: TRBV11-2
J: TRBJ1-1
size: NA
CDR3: CASSLYDWAFF
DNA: TGTGCCAGCAGCTTATACGATTGGGCTTTCTTT

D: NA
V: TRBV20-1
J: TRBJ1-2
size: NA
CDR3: CSARVVALRGSSYGYTF
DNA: TGCAGTGCTAGAGTAGTGGCTCTGCGGGGTTCTAGCTATGGCTACACCTTC

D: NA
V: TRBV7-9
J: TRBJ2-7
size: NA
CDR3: CASSLAGTRSYEQYF
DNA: TGTGCCAGCAGCTTGGCTGGGACAAGGAGCTACGAGCAGTACTTC

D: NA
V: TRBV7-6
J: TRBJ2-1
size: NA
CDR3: CASSLAVDYNEQFF
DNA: TGTGCCAGCAGCTTAGCGGTCGACTACAATGAGCAGTTCTTC

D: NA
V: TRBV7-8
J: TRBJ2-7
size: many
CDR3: CASSLVRGPSYEQYF
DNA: TGTGCCAGCAGCTTGGTCAGGGGCCCCTCCTACGAGCAGTACTTC

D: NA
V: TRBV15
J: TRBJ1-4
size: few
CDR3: CATGGATNEKLFF
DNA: TGTGCCACCGGGGGGGCAACTAATGAAAAACTGTTTTTT

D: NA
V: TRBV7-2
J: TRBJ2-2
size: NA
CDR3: CASSQGEGAGELFF
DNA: TGTGCCAGCAGCCAGGGGGAGGGGGCCGGGGAGCTGTTTTTT

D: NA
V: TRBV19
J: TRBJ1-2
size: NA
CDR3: CASSMERNLGYTF
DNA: TGTGCCAGTAGTATGGAGAGGAATCTGGGCTACACCTTC

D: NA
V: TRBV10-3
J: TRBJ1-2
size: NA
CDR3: CAISPSGVVNYGYTF
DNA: TGTGCCATCAGTCCCAGCGGGGTTGTCAACTATGGCTACACCTTC

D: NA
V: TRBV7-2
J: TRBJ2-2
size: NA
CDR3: CASSPVGGRWELFF
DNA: TGTGCCAGCAGCCCAGTGGGGGGGCGCTGGGAGCTGTTTTTT

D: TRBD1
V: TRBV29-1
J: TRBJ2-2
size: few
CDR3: CSVEDLLDASGQGATGELFF
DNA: TGCAGCGTTGAAGATCTCCTGGACGCGTCGGGACAGGGAGCTACCGGGGAGCTGTTTTTT

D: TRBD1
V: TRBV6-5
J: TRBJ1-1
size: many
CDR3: CASSPQGAFF
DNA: TGTGCCAGCAGTCCACAGGGGGCTTTCTTT

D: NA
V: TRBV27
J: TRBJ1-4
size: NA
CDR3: CASSFPAGWPRAYEKLFF
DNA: TGTGCCAGCAGTTTTCCGGCCGGTTGGCCCCGGGCCTACGAAAAACTGTTTTTT

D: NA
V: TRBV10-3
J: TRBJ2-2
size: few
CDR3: CAISGQSTGELFF
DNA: TGTGCCATCAGTGGACAGAGCACCGGGGAGCTGTTTTTT

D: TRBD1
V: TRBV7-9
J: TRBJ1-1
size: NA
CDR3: CASSLAGTGANTEAFF
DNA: TGTGCCAGCAGCTTGGCCGGGACAGGGGCTAACACTGAAGCTTTCTTT

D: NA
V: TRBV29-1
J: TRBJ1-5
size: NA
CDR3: CSVGVNQPQHF
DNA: TGCAGCGTTGGGGTCAATCAGCCCCAGCATTTT

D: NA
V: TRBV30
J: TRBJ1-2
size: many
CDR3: CAWRGGSGQTIYGYTF
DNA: TGTGCCTGGAGAGGGGGTTCTGGACAGACGATTTATGGCTACACCTTC

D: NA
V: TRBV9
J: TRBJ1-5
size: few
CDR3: CASSTPPGTRTPQHF
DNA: TGTGCCAGCAGCACCCCGCCAGGGACGAGGACGCCCCAGCATTTT

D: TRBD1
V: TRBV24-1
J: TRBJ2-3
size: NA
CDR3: CATSDSRQGWTDTQYF
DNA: TGTGCCACCAGTGATTCCCGACAGGGGTGGACAGATACGCAGTATTTT

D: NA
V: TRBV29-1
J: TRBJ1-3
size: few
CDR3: CSVVEVNTIYF
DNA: TGCAGCGTTGTGGAGGTCAACACCATATATTTT

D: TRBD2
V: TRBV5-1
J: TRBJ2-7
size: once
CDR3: CASSLGLAGGTQVNYEQYF
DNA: TGCGCCAGCAGCTTGGGACTAGCGGGGGGAACCCAGGTCAACTACGAGCAGTACTTC

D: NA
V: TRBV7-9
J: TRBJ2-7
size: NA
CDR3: CASSLEIRSSPYEQYF
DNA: TGTGCCAGCAGCTTAGAAATTCGGTCTTCTCCTTACGAGCAGTACTTC

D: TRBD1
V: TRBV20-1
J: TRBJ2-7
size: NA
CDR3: CSARDPGTGVYEQYF
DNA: TGCAGTGCTAGAGACCCGGGGACAGGGGTTTACGAGCAGTACTTC

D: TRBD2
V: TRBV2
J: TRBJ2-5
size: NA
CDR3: CATYDAGVPETQYF
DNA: TGTGCCACCTACGACGCGGGAGTACCGGAGACCCAGTACTTC